This T cell receptor beta chain derives from a study of T cell repertoires in aging, cancer and after chemotherapy. Study findings and constraints: No conclusions about immunological memory after chemotherapy can be drawn from the repertoire data. Loss of evenness, beyond lost richness, contributed to age-related TCR diversity decline in cancer patients. Across the chemotherapy interval, each cancer cohort showed higher median generation probability, suggesting thymic rebound.

Amplification of TCR beta used genomic DNA extracted from peripheral blood. This clonotype was seen only a few times. The target antigen is unknown. Germline loops: CDR1 KGHDR, CDR2 SFDVKD. The CDR3 length is 13 residues. The V and J ends lost 5 bases and 6 bases respectively, with 10 bases between them. A mixed TRB-A/B primer pool amplified rearranged TRB by multiplex touch-down PCR. TCRdb re-derived calls from the multiplex PCR reads in MiXCR, one entry per CDR3 protein. The data contain 7,300 or so distinct CDR3 sequences, roughly two fifths of them singletons. Sequencing was done on a sample of blood. The chain is built from TRBV24-1 and TRBJ1-5, with D possibly TRBD1 on 6 matching bases. This receptor was obtained from a human donor in good health. The CDR3 here is CATSAGAGQPQHF. The CDR3 DNA sequence: TGTGCCACCAGTGCGGGGGCAGGTCAGCCCCAGCATTTT.